Listed here is a single TCR beta chain. The target antigen is unknown. The record originates from a study of shared clonotypes between healthy human individuals. General study findings and limits: Clonotypes shared by all four donors outscored non-shared clonotypes in generation probability. Exclusively blood specimens were collected; tissue repertoires likely differ.

Clones were read by immunoSEQ multiplex PCR, and TCRdb kept only the in-frame ones, dropping some. The profile shows 2,500,000 or so clones, just over 90% of them singletons. The source material was naive CD4+ T cells sorted from blood. Subset: CD45RA+ positively selected. The receptor was derived from a man aged 18 to 30 in good health.

CDR3 in amino acids: CASSIAWTSGRTDTQYF. The CDR3 nucleotides are TGTGCCAGTAGTATAGCCTGGACTAGCGGGAGAACAGATACGCAGTATTTT. V gene TRBV19 combines with J gene TRBJ2-3; TRBD2 matches 13 bases. The CDR3 is 17 amino acids. Losses at the gene ends were 1 base for V and 3 bases for J; bases not matched to a gene: 4. The V gene's germline CDR1 is LNHDA and CDR2 SQIVND (reference sequence).